This TCR beta chain was identified during a study of blood T cell repertoires in COVID-19. Study information: PBMCs, B-cell-depleted T cells, or T cells provided the cDNA or gDNA that made up the material.

Produced via immunoSEQ multiplex PCR; TCRdb's table is partial and in-frame only. The sample holds fewer than 250,000 clones, around 86% seen once. J lost 8 bases, V lost 5 bases, and 9 bases had no gene match. The CDR3 length is 13 residues. The gene calls are TRBV12-3 or TRBV12-4 and TRBJ2-7; 7 bases map to TRBD1. The source material was peripheral blood. The origin of this receptor is a man aged 60-69 years with acute or convalescent COVID-19. The CDR3 DNA is TGTGCCAGCAGTAACTTCCGGGACAGCCAGCAGTACTTC. Its protein product is CASSNFRDSQQYF.